These 32 T cell receptor beta chains were sequenced from one sample in a study of shared clonotypes between healthy human individuals (dated by TCRdb to about 2020). The library was made by the immunoSEQ multiplex PCR assay. TCRdb holds this immuneACCESS table with in-frame rearrangements only. Some clones are missing; in checked studies, unresolved V genes explain under half, and the rest has no known cause. Within this sample are roughly 2.6 million clones, with roughly nine tenths of them counted one time only. About 0.13% of the sample goes to the ten largest clones. The sample comprised naive CD4+ T cells sorted from blood. The cell subset or site label of this sample denotes: CD45RA+ positively selected. Every receptor here comes from a young man in good health.

This clone was detected once. V and J are TRBV19 and TRBJ1-2, with D possibly being TRBD1 (5 bases). CDR1 is LNHDA, CDR2 SQIVND, per germline (reference sequence). V was shortened by 7 bases and J by 2 bases, with 17 bases between the two germline ends. There are 15 residues in the CDR3. This chain's CDR3 is CASKGSRTQNYGYTF. In nucleotides, the CDR3 is TGTGCCAGTAAGGGGTCCCGGACCCAGAACTATGGCTACACCTTC.

Regarding this clone: The same CDR3 arises from other DNA sequences in this sample as well. V usage is TRBV7-2 and J usage is TRBJ1-1; no clear D gene. CDR3 size: 13 residues. Germline V CDR1 and CDR2: SGHTA, FQGNSA. Trimming left V 1 base short and J 1 base short, with 4 bases between. CDR3 loop: CASSLVRNTEAFF. CDR3 DNA: TGTGCCAGCAGCTTAGTCCGGAACACTGAAGCTTTCTTT.

This clone has a handful of counts. The genes are TRBV27 and TRBJ1-2; 8 bases fit TRBD1. CDR1 and CDR2 from the germline V gene are MNHEY and SMNVEV (reference sequence). V shed 6 bases and J 8 bases; nucleotides not matched to a gene: 8. The CDR3 sequence is 13 residues long. CDR3 loop: CASRKDRGHGYTF. The CDR3 DNA sequence: TGTGCCAGCAGGAAAGACAGGGGCCACGGCTACACCTTC.

The gene calls are TRBV11-2 and TRBJ1-4; D is possibly TRBD1 (5 bases). The germline V gene has CDR1 SGHAT and CDR2 FQNNGV. The length of the CDR3 is 16 residues. V was trimmed by 7 bases and J by 5 bases, leaving 20 bases between them. The CDR3 loop reads CASTSYGDRRNEKLFF. Written as DNA, the CDR3 is TGTGCCAGCACCTCTTACGGCGACAGACGAAATGAAAAACTGTTTTTT. Using reference TRBV11-2 and TRBJ1-4 for the parts outside the CDR3, the full variable domain is EAGVAQSPRYKIIEKRQSVAFWCNPISGHATLYWYQQILGQGPKLLIQFQNNGVVDDSQLPKDRFSAERLKGVDSTLKIQPAKLEDSAVYLCASTSYGDRRNEKLFFGSGTQLSVL.

The DNA of the CDR3 is TGTGCCAGCAGTTACTCGACTAGCGGGAGGAATGAGCAGTTCTTC. It specifies CASSYSTSGRNEQFF. The rearrangement uses TRBV6-6 and TRBJ2-1; TRBD2 matches at 13 bases. The V and J ends lost 0 bases and 7 bases, in that order; junction bases with no gene match: 0. Germline-derived CDR1 and CDR2 are MNHNY and SVGAGI (reference sequence). This CDR3 is built from 15 residues.

The rearrangement uses TRBV10-3 and TRBJ2-1; no reliable D call. The V gene lost 10 bases and the J gene lost 3 bases, with 7 bases spanning the gap. Looked up from germline, CDR1 is ENHRY and CDR2 is SYGVKD. The CDR3 spans 11 residues. The CDR3 sequence: CATDNYNEQFF. Written as DNA, the CDR3 is TGTGCCACCGACAACTACAATGAGCAGTTCTTC.

V usage is TRBV30 and J usage is TRBJ1-1; D unclear. V was shortened by 5 bases and J by 1 base, with 17 bases between the two germline ends. Germline CDR1 reads GTSNPN; CDR2 reads SVGIG (reference sequence). There are 15 residues in the CDR3. For the CDR3, the DNA is TGTGCCTGGCGGGAGTTGAGGCGGAAGAACACTGAAGCTTTCTTT. It yields the protein CAWRELRRKNTEAFF.

This rearrangement joins TRBV7-8 to TRBJ2-3, with D possibly being TRBD1 (5 bases). V lost 5 bases, J lost 2 bases, and 17 bases lay in between. CDR1 and CDR2 (germline): SGHVS, FQNEAQ. This CDR3 has 16 residues. The CDR3 region has the DNA TGTGCCAGCAGCCCCCGACCGGTTGGGGCCACAGATACGCAGTATTTT. It translates to CASSPRPVGATDTQYF.

The chain has TRBV2 and TRBJ1-3; a weak D match, TRBD1 (5 bases). V was pared by 6 bases and J by 2 bases, with 17 bases between. In germline, CDR1 is SNHLY, CDR2 FYNNEI. The length of the CDR3 is 16 residues. The CDR3, as DNA: TGTGCCAGCAGCGTTCATGGGGGAGACCCTGGAAACACCATATATTTT. Its protein is CASSVHGGDPGNTIYF.

The chain's CDR3 is CASKGTSANEQFF. CDR3 bases: TGTGCCAGCAAGGGGACTAGCGCCAATGAGCAGTTCTTC. V gene TRBV6-6 combines with J gene TRBJ2-1; TRBD2 aligns across 10 bases. Per germline, CDR1 MNHNY and CDR2 SVGAGI (reference sequence). The CDR3 loop spans 13 amino acids. The J segment lost 6 bases and the V segment lost 7 bases, leaving 3 bases of the junction unmatched.

A remark on this clone: Additional DNA sequences in this sample encode the identical CDR3. The chain employs TRBV5-1 and TRBJ2-7; 11 nucleotides align to TRBD1. Germline assignment: CDR1 SGHRS and CDR2 YFSETQ. The V gene end was trimmed by 4 bases and the J gene end by 4 bases; junction bases not matched to a gene: 7. The CDR3 is made up of 15 amino acids. For the CDR3, the DNA is TGCGCCAGCAGCCCGACCGGGACAGGGGGTTACGAGCAGTACTTC. This codes for CASSPTGTGGYEQYF.

To note about this clone: In the same sample, other DNA sequences code for this CDR3. The chain couples TRBV5-1 to TRBJ2-3; no clear D. V shed 0 bases and J shed 1 base, with 9 bases lying between them. CDR1 SGHRS and CDR2 YFSETQ come from the germline V gene. CDR3 size: 15 residues. The CDR3 here is CASSLGSGRTDTQYF. The CDR3 nucleotides read TGCGCCAGCAGCTTGGGGTCGGGCCGCACAGATACGCAGTATTTT. Full variable domain (rest looked up from reference TRBV5-1 and TRBJ2-3): KAGVTQTPRYLIKTRGQQVTLSCSPISGHRSVSWYQQTPGQGLQFLFEYFSETQRNKGNFPGRFSGRQFSNSRSEMNVSTLELGDSALYLCASSLGSGRTDTQYFGPGTRLTVL.

In DNA, the CDR3 is TGTGCCAGCTCACGCAATATAGGGACAGCCTGGACTAGCGGCTCTTCCTACGAGCAGTACTTC. It yields the protein CASSRNIGTAWTSGSSYEQYF. The gene calls are TRBV18 and TRBJ2-7; 10 bases match TRBD2. The V gene's germline CDR1 is KGHSH and CDR2 LQKENI. The CDR3 has 21 amino acids. J lost 1 base, V lost 4 bases, and 22 bases had no gene match.

Regarding this clone: Other DNA sequences of this sample code for an identical CDR3. The chain carries TRBV7-3 and TRBJ2-7; a weak D match, TRBD2 (6 bases). The CDR3 runs 13 residues. V lost 0 bases and J lost 3, with 6 bases in between. The germline V gene encodes CDR1 SGHTA and CDR2 FQGTGA. As DNA, the CDR3 is TGTGCCAGCAGCTTAACCGGGGGCTACGAGCAGTACTTC. Translation: CASSLTGGYEQYF.

The chain joins TRBV28 to TRBJ1-1; 11 bases are a match to TRBD1. Germline V CDR1 and CDR2: MDHEN, SYDVKM. This CDR3 has 18 amino acids. J was trimmed by 0 bases and V by 2 bases; bases with no gene match: 8. The CDR3 sequence is CASSLNVAGQGVNTEAFF. In nucleotides, the CDR3 is TGTGCCAGCAGTTTAAATGTCGCGGGACAGGGGGTGAACACTGAAGCTTTCTTT.

V and J are TRBV10-2 and TRBJ2-7; 8 bases fit TRBD1. Per the germline V gene, CDR1 is WSHSY and CDR2 is SAAADI. The CDR3 sequence is 14 residues long. The ends lost 6 bases at V and 6 bases at J; junction bases unmatched: 10. The CDR3 DNA follows: TGCGCCAGCAGGACCTCCAGGACAGGGTTCGAGCAGTACTTC. Protein sequence: CASRTSRTGFEQYF.

A note on this clone: Other DNA sequences from this sample encode an identical CDR3 as well. This chain joins TRBV6-5 and TRBJ2-1; tentative D call: TRBD1 (5 bases). Germline CDR1 and CDR2: MNHEY and SVGAGI. Trimming removed 6 bases from V and 3 bases from J, with 9 bases in between. The CDR3 loop spans 13 amino acids. The CDR3 protein is CASSRTIYNEQFF. The CDR3 nucleotides read TGTGCCAGCAGCAGGACAATCTACAATGAGCAGTTCTTC.

The genes are TRBV4-1 and TRBJ1-3; D is possibly TRBD1 (6 bases). Germline CDR1 is MGHRA and CDR2 is YSYEKL. This CDR3 has 16 residues. Trimming took 1 base from V and 4 from J, leaving 14 bases between them. CDR3 nucleotides: TGCGCCAGCAGCCAAGCCGTACAGGGCGCGGGAAACACCATATATTTT. The encoded protein is CASSQAVQGAGNTIYF.

J is TRBJ2-3 and V is TRBV10-3; D possibly corresponds to TRBD2 (5 bases). The germline V gene encodes CDR1 ENHRY and CDR2 SYGVKD. The CDR3 length is 14 residues. V was cut by 0 bases and J by 2 bases, with 6 bases left in between. The CDR3 protein is CAISESADTDTQYF. In DNA form, the CDR3 reads TGTGCCATCAGTGAGTCAGCGGACACAGATACGCAGTATTTT.

As to this clone: Other DNA sequences in this specimen translate into the identical CDR3. V and J are TRBV5-1 and TRBJ2-3; the match to TRBD2 covers 13 bases. Losses at the gene ends were 0 bases for V and 3 bases for J; bases not matched to a gene: 4. CDR1 is SGHRS and CDR2 is YFSETQ in the germline V gene. The CDR3 loop spans 17 amino acids. DNA for the CDR3: TGCGCCAGCAGCTTGGGACTAGCGGGGGGCATAACAGATACGCAGTATTTT. Translating it yields CASSLGLAGGITDTQYF.

The chain links TRBV10-1 to TRBJ2-5, with D possibly matching TRBD2 (5 bases). The CDR3 sequence is 14 residues long. Germline CDR1 is WNHNN and CDR2 is SYGVQD (reference sequence). V was trimmed by 5 bases and J by 5 bases, leaving 15 bases between them. The CDR3 DNA is TGCGCCAGCAGTACCCGGACCGAGCGGGAGACCCAGTACTTC. Translating gives CASSTRTERETQYF.

The chain joins TRBV7-9 to TRBJ2-7; TRBD2 matches at 7 bases. This CDR3 has 16 residues. Germline lookup yields CDR1 SEHNR and CDR2 FQNEAQ (reference sequence). The V and J ends lost 4 bases and 5 bases, in that order; junction bases with no gene match: 14. The CDR3 nucleotides read TGTGCCAGCAGCTCAACGGGGGGAGGTCAGAAGGACGAGCAGTACTTC. Its protein is CASSSTGGGQKDEQYF.

V usage is TRBV18 and J usage is TRBJ2-3; D is undetermined. This CDR3 comprises 17 residues. Germline CDR1 KGHSH, CDR2 LQKENI. The germline V and J ends were trimmed by 3 bases and 0 bases, with 16 bases remaining between them. This CDR3 reads CASSPIFLATSTDTQYF. As DNA, the CDR3 is TGTGCCAGCTCACCCATCTTTCTCGCGACCAGCACAGATACGCAGTATTTT.

This chain links TRBV18 with TRBJ2-7; 13 bases match TRBD2. Looked up from germline, CDR1 is KGHSH and CDR2 is LQKENI. With V trimmed by 6 bases and J by 5 bases, 7 bases remained unmatched. The CDR3 consists of 15 residues. In DNA, the CDR3 is TGTGCCAGCTCCCAGGGGACTAGCGGGAACCACGAGCAGTACTTC. Amino acid sequence: CASSQGTSGNHEQYF.

The chain is built from TRBV15 and TRBJ2-5; D remains unclear. Trimming removed 3 bases from V and 4 bases from J, with 9 bases in between. The germline gives CDR1 LNHNV, CDR2 YYDKDF (reference sequence). The CDR3 length is 13 residues. The CDR3 region has the DNA TGTGCCACCAGCAGGAGAATGATAGAGACCCAGTACTTC. This encodes CATSRRMIETQYF.

Concerning this clone itself: At the DNA level, this CDR3 is encoded by other sequences in the same sample as well. This chain connects TRBV7-2 to TRBJ2-5; D unresolved. The CDR3 sequence is 11 residues long. CDR1 is SGHTA and CDR2 is FQGNSA in the germline V gene. Trimming took off 5 bases at V and 5 bases at J, with 6 bases between the two ends. CDR3 loop: CASSLYETQYF. The CDR3 DNA sequence: TGTGCCAGCAGCCTTTACGAGACCCAGTACTTC.

The rearrangement links TRBV6-6 to TRBJ1-5; a possible D gene is TRBD1 (6 bases). Germline CDR1 is MNHNY and CDR2 is SVGAGI (reference sequence). This CDR3 has 15 residues. V was clipped by 2 bases and J by 3 bases, with 11 bases between them. The CDR3 sequence: CASSYKTGNNQPQHF. CDR3 DNA sequence: TGTGCCAGCAGTTACAAGACAGGAAACAATCAGCCCCAGCATTTT.

This clone was found once. This sequence joins TRBV19 and TRBJ2-7; D call uncertain. CDR1 is LNHDA, CDR2 SQIVND, per germline (reference sequence). The V and J ends lost 1 base and 4 bases respectively, with 11 bases between them. The CDR3 consists of 14 residues. For the CDR3, the DNA is TGTGCCAGTAGTATAGGCGGTGGCATGTACGAGCAGTACTTC. This gives the protein CASSIGGGMYEQYF.

The CDR3 DNA reads TGTGCCAGCAACCCCCCGGGACCACAATCCTACGAGCAGTACTTC. Translated, it gives CASNPPGPQSYEQYF. The chain carries TRBV7-9 and TRBJ2-5; the D call may be TRBD1 or TRBD2 (5 bases each). The J call is doubtful: the DNA matches TRBJ2-7 better. The length of the CDR3 is 15 residues. Germline V lookup: CDR1 SEHNR, CDR2 FQNEAQ (reference sequence).

The chain carries TRBV9 and TRBJ2-7, with D possibly matching TRBD2 (6 bases). V lost 2 bases and J 2 bases, leaving 14 bases between the germline ends. This CDR3 region has 15 residues. Germline CDR1 is SGDLS and CDR2 is YYNGEE. As DNA, the CDR3 is TGTGCCAGCAGCGTCCGGGACTCGGCCCCCTACGAGCAGTACTTC. Translating gives CASSVRDSAPYEQYF.

The gene calls are TRBV10-3 and TRBJ2-2, with D perhaps TRBD1 (5 bases). Germline values: CDR1 ENHRY, CDR2 SYGVKD. V lost 3 bases, J lost 6 bases, and 17 bases lay in between. This CDR3 has 16 amino acids. CDR3: CAISDGIRLGAGELFF. The CDR3 DNA follows: TGTGCCATCAGTGATGGAATAAGGCTAGGGGCCGGGGAGCTGTTTTTT.

The genes are TRBV6-1 and TRBJ2-7; possible D gene TRBD1, 6 bases. CDR1 is MNHNS, CDR2 SASEGT, per germline. The CDR3 runs 14 residues. V was pared by 5 bases and J by 5 bases, with 16 bases between. The CDR3 here is CASSWDNNSNEQYF. The CDR3 coding sequence is TGTGCCAGCAGTTGGGACAACAATTCTAACGAGCAGTACTTC.